The rows below give T cell receptor beta chains drawn from one sample of a study of T-cell memory formation after mild COVID-19. From the 5' RACE reads, TCRdb called clonotypes with MiXCR, one entry per CDR3 protein. The data contain 340,000 or so distinct CDR3 sequences, approximately 12% of them seen just once; the ten biggest clones take up around 21%. Input material: PBMCs or a T cell subset sorted from them (not recorded which). These TCRs come from a man aged 18 to 30 who had mild COVID-19 (a few samples of this study predate the infection). Cell type and time point are not known. Both conserved end residues are part of each CDR3. Each record gives: V gene, D gene, J gene, clone size, CDR3 DNA, CDR3 protein. D genes are given only for firm matches. The listing skips clone size in some rows; elsewhere it reads once, few, many or a size class.

v_call: TRBV5-1
d_call: TRBD2
j_call: TRBJ2-2
clone_size: many
cdr3_nt: TGCGCCAGCAACGGGGGGGACATAAACACCGGGGAGCTGTTTTTT
cdr3_aa: CASNGGDINTGELFF

v_call: TRBV29-1
d_call: NA
j_call: TRBJ2-1
clone_size: NA
cdr3_nt: TGCAGCGCCCCGGGGAGGGGGGGGTCGTCATACAATGAGCAGTTCTTC
cdr3_aa: CSAPGRGGSSYNEQFF

v_call: TRBV29-1
d_call: NA
j_call: TRBJ2-3
clone_size: few
cdr3_nt: TGCAGCGTTGAAGATACTAGCACAGATACGCAGTATTTT
cdr3_aa: CSVEDTSTDTQYF

v_call: TRBV15
d_call: TRBD1
j_call: TRBJ2-7
clone_size: NA
cdr3_nt: TGTGCCACCAGCAGAGATTTACAGGGGCCCTACGAGCAGTACTTC
cdr3_aa: CATSRDLQGPYEQYF

v_call: TRBV6-1
d_call: NA
j_call: TRBJ2-1
clone_size: NA
cdr3_nt: TGTGCCAGCAGTCTTAGGGAGGACAGAGGGAAAGGGTTCTTC
cdr3_aa: CASSLREDRGKGFF

v_call: TRBV29-1
d_call: NA
j_call: TRBJ2-1
clone_size: few
cdr3_nt: TGCAGCGTTGCAAAGGGGGACTCCTGGGAGTTCTTC
cdr3_aa: CSVAKGDSWEFF

v_call: TRBV29-1
d_call: NA
j_call: TRBJ1-6
clone_size: few
cdr3_nt: TGCAGCGTTGAAGCTGAAAGGGGTTCACCCCTCCACTTT
cdr3_aa: CSVEAERGSPLHF

v_call: TRBV12-3/TRBV12-4
d_call: TRBD2
j_call: TRBJ2-1
clone_size: many
cdr3_nt: TGTGCCAGCAGTTTAAGGAGACTAGCGTCCGAGCAGTTCTTC
cdr3_aa: CASSLRRLASEQFF

v_call: TRBV5-1
d_call: NA
j_call: TRBJ2-3
clone_size: NA
cdr3_nt: TGCGCCAGCAGCTACCTCAGTGGGGAGGCAGATACGCAGTATTTT
cdr3_aa: CASSYLSGEADTQYF

v_call: TRBV5-1
d_call: NA
j_call: TRBJ1-1
clone_size: NA
cdr3_nt: TGCGCCAGCAGCCTTCGGACGGATGGGCTCGAAGCTTTCTTT
cdr3_aa: CASSLRTDGLEAFF

v_call: TRBV9
d_call: NA
j_call: TRBJ2-1
clone_size: NA
cdr3_nt: TGTGCCAGCAGCAAGATCGGCCAGGGTGAGCAGTTCTTC
cdr3_aa: CASSKIGQGEQFF

v_call: TRBV5-6
d_call: TRBD1
j_call: TRBJ1-2
clone_size: few
cdr3_nt: TGTGCCAGCAGCCAATGGGACAGGAGGTCCTATGGCTACACCTTC
cdr3_aa: CASSQWDRRSYGYTF

v_call: TRBV6-5
d_call: NA
j_call: TRBJ1-2
clone_size: few
cdr3_nt: TGTGCCAGCAGTTACTCGAGCTCAGGGTACAAAGGCTACACCTTC
cdr3_aa: CASSYSSSGYKGYTF

v_call: TRBV28
d_call: TRBD2
j_call: TRBJ2-2
clone_size: NA
cdr3_nt: TGTGCCAGCAGTCTACCCCCGGGAGGGCTAGGGACCGGGGAGCTGTTTTTT
cdr3_aa: CASSLPPGGLGTGELFF

v_call: TRBV28
d_call: NA
j_call: TRBJ2-3
clone_size: NA
cdr3_nt: TGTGCCAGCAGTTCACTACCACAAGATACGCAGTATTTT
cdr3_aa: CASSSLPQDTQYF

v_call: TRBV5-1
d_call: NA
j_call: TRBJ2-7
clone_size: NA
cdr3_nt: TGCGCCAGCAGCTTGGTCGGGCCCCACGAGCAGTACTTC
cdr3_aa: CASSLVGPHEQYF

v_call: TRBV19
d_call: NA
j_call: TRBJ2-1
clone_size: few
cdr3_nt: TGTGCCAGTAGTATAAGTGACACACACAATGAGCAGTTCTTC
cdr3_aa: CASSISDTHNEQFF

v_call: TRBV14
d_call: NA
j_call: TRBJ1-6
clone_size: NA
cdr3_nt: TGTGCCAGCAGCAAAGAGGGCGATTCACCCCTCCACTTT
cdr3_aa: CASSKEGDSPLHF

v_call: TRBV20-1
d_call: NA
j_call: TRBJ2-5
clone_size: NA
cdr3_nt: TGCAGTGCTAGTGGAGCTAGTATCGAGACCCAGTACTTC
cdr3_aa: CSASGASIETQYF

v_call: TRBV19
d_call: NA
j_call: TRBJ1-1
clone_size: many
cdr3_nt: TGTGCCAGTACCACGGGGGCGAACACTGAAGCTTTCTTT
cdr3_aa: CASTTGANTEAFF

v_call: TRBV24-1
d_call: TRBD2
j_call: TRBJ2-2
clone_size: few
cdr3_nt: TGTGCCACCAGTGAAAGCGGGGGGACCTACACCGGGGAGCTGTTTTTT
cdr3_aa: CATSESGGTYTGELFF

v_call: TRBV4-1
d_call: TRBD2
j_call: TRBJ2-5
clone_size: NA
cdr3_nt: TGCGCCAGCAGCCAGGGGGGTAGCGGGGCTATGGGGAAAGAGACCCAGTACTTC
cdr3_aa: CASSQGGSGAMGKETQYF

v_call: TRBV10-2
d_call: NA
j_call: TRBJ2-1
clone_size: NA
cdr3_nt: TGCGCCAGCAGAGACCTCCTTGAGCAGTTCTTC
cdr3_aa: CASRDLLEQFF

v_call: TRBV6-1
d_call: NA
j_call: TRBJ2-5
clone_size: NA
cdr3_nt: TGTGCCAGCATAGGTTACCTGGGGGAGACCCAGTACTTC
cdr3_aa: CASIGYLGETQYF

v_call: TRBV20-1
d_call: TRBD2
j_call: TRBJ2-6
clone_size: few
cdr3_nt: TGCAGTGCTAGAGGCGGGGGGCCTGGGGCCAACGTCCTGACTTTC
cdr3_aa: CSARGGGPGANVLTF

v_call: TRBV7-9
d_call: NA
j_call: TRBJ2-5
clone_size: NA
cdr3_nt: TGTGCCAGCAGCCTTATCCGGGAGACCCAGTACTTC
cdr3_aa: CASSLIRETQYF

v_call: TRBV4-1
d_call: NA
j_call: TRBJ1-1
clone_size: NA
cdr3_nt: TGCGCCAGCAGCCCGGGAGTGAGGAACACTGAAGCTTTCTTT
cdr3_aa: CASSPGVRNTEAFF

v_call: TRBV7-3
d_call: TRBD2
j_call: TRBJ2-3
clone_size: NA
cdr3_nt: TGTGCCAGCAGCCTGACCCCACTAGCGGGGGTCCCAGATACGCAGTATTTT
cdr3_aa: CASSLTPLAGVPDTQYF

v_call: TRBV21-1
d_call: NA
j_call: TRBJ1-1
clone_size: NA
cdr3_nt: TGTGCCAGCCCGGACACCGAGCGAATGAACACTGAAGCTTTCTTT
cdr3_aa: CASPDTERMNTEAFF

v_call: TRBV20-1
d_call: TRBD2
j_call: TRBJ2-3
clone_size: few
cdr3_nt: TGCAGTGCTAGAGATCGGGCTAGCGGGGGGGCACCCATCGGCACAGATACGCAGTATTTT
cdr3_aa: CSARDRASGGAPIGTDTQYF

v_call: TRBV6-5
d_call: TRBD1
j_call: TRBJ1-1
clone_size: NA
cdr3_nt: TGTGCCAGCAGTTACCGGACAGGGCGCACTGAAGCTTTCTTT
cdr3_aa: CASSYRTGRTEAFF

v_call: TRBV5-4
d_call: NA
j_call: TRBJ1-1
clone_size: few
cdr3_nt: TGTGCCAGCAGCTTCTTCGGCAGGGTGACCACTGAAGCTTTCTTT
cdr3_aa: CASSFFGRVTTEAFF

v_call: TRBV12-3/TRBV12-4
d_call: NA
j_call: TRBJ2-3
clone_size: NA
cdr3_nt: TGTGCCAGCAGTTTTGTGGGAGCCCCCACAGATACGCAGTATTTT
cdr3_aa: CASSFVGAPTDTQYF

v_call: TRBV6-2/TRBV6-3
d_call: TRBD1
j_call: TRBJ1-5
clone_size: few
cdr3_nt: TGTGCCAGCACCATGGACAGGCCTTATGGCAATCAGCCCCAGCATTTT
cdr3_aa: CASTMDRPYGNQPQHF

v_call: TRBV7-9
d_call: TRBD1
j_call: TRBJ1-2
clone_size: many
cdr3_nt: TGTGCCAGCAGCTCAACAGGGGTAGGAGGCTACACCTTC
cdr3_aa: CASSSTGVGGYTF

v_call: TRBV4-2
d_call: TRBD2
j_call: TRBJ2-7
clone_size: few
cdr3_nt: TGTGCCAGCAGCCAAGGGACTAGCGTGGCGTCCTACGAGCAGTACTTC
cdr3_aa: CASSQGTSVASYEQYF

v_call: TRBV5-6
d_call: NA
j_call: TRBJ2-1
clone_size: NA
cdr3_nt: TGTGCCAGCAGCTTGGCCAGACCCTCCTACAATGAGCAGTTCTTC
cdr3_aa: CASSLARPSYNEQFF

v_call: TRBV18
d_call: TRBD1
j_call: TRBJ1-2
clone_size: many
cdr3_nt: TGTGCCAGCTCACTCTCGACAGGGGACCCTGGCTACACCTTC
cdr3_aa: CASSLSTGDPGYTF

v_call: TRBV20-1
d_call: NA
j_call: TRBJ1-2
clone_size: few
cdr3_nt: TGCAGTGCTAGACTCTCGGCAGACTATGGCTACACCTTC
cdr3_aa: CSARLSADYGYTF

v_call: TRBV6-2/TRBV6-3
d_call: NA
j_call: TRBJ1-1
clone_size: many
cdr3_nt: TGTGCCAGCAGTGACCCCGACAAGGAGGAAGCTTTCTTT
cdr3_aa: CASSDPDKEEAFF

v_call: TRBV7-6
d_call: NA
j_call: TRBJ1-1
clone_size: few
cdr3_nt: TGTGCCAGCAGCTTAGCGGTGGGGCTAGAAGCTTTCTTT
cdr3_aa: CASSLAVGLEAFF

v_call: TRBV7-9
d_call: TRBD2
j_call: TRBJ2-5
clone_size: many
cdr3_nt: TGTGCCAGCAGCTCGACTAGCGGGGCGCAAGAGACCCAGTACTTC
cdr3_aa: CASSSTSGAQETQYF

v_call: TRBV6-5
d_call: NA
j_call: TRBJ1-2
clone_size: NA
cdr3_nt: TGTGCCAGCAGTTACGGGCCTAGCTGGGGCTACACCTTC
cdr3_aa: CASSYGPSWGYTF

v_call: TRBV10-3
d_call: NA
j_call: TRBJ2-5
clone_size: many
cdr3_nt: TGTGCCATCAGAGAGGACGTGCCGGGAACGGCCCAGTACTTC
cdr3_aa: CAIREDVPGTAQYF

v_call: TRBV7-8
d_call: NA
j_call: TRBJ2-2
clone_size: few
cdr3_nt: TGTGCCAGCAGCTTAAGGTCTGGGAACACCGGGGAGCTGTTTTTT
cdr3_aa: CASSLRSGNTGELFF

v_call: TRBV5-1
d_call: NA
j_call: TRBJ2-3
clone_size: many
cdr3_nt: TGCGCCAGCAGCGGCTACAGGTCAGATACGCAGTATTTT
cdr3_aa: CASSGYRSDTQYF

v_call: TRBV6-5
d_call: NA
j_call: TRBJ2-1
clone_size: NA
cdr3_nt: TGTGCCAGCAGTTTCTTGCAGGGGTGGAATGAGCAGTTCTTC
cdr3_aa: CASSFLQGWNEQFF

v_call: TRBV10-2
d_call: NA
j_call: TRBJ1-2
clone_size: few
cdr3_nt: TGCGCCAGCAGCCGGGGCGGGGAAGGATATGGCTACACCTTC
cdr3_aa: CASSRGGEGYGYTF